Listed here are 10 T cell receptor beta chains from one sample, sequenced in a study of monozygotic twins with inflammatory bowel disease. One entry per CDR3 protein, without DNA, is what TCRdb gives after re-calling the 5' RACE reads. Its listing shows some 160,000 distinct CDR3 sequences. Specimen: blood. The receptors derive from a human donor with ulcerative colitis or Crohn's disease, or a healthy co-twin of an affected twin (not recorded which).

The chain employs TRBV29-1 and TRBJ2-3. This CDR3 region has 11 residues. Germline V gives CDR1 SQVTM, CDR2 ANQGSEA. The CDR3 region is CSVSSSNTQYF.

The V and J genes are TRBV30 and TRBJ2-1; TCRdb gives TRBD2 as the D gene, but with no DNA this cannot be confirmed. Per the germline V gene, CDR1 is GTSNPN and CDR2 is SVGIG (reference sequence). This CDR3 has 12 residues. The CDR3 reads CAWRTSEGEQFF.

The V and J genes are TRBV27 and TRBJ2-1; the D call from TCRdb, TRBD1, cannot be confirmed without DNA. Germline CDR1 MNHEY, CDR2 SMNVEV (reference sequence). CDR3 size: 14 residues. CDR3 in amino acids: CASSFGIDIYEQFF.

The chain combines TRBV20-1 with TRBJ2-7; TCRdb reports TRBD2, a call that lacks DNA to check it against. This CDR3 spans 14 amino acids. The V gene's germline CDR1 is DFQATT and CDR2 SNEGSKA (reference sequence). CDR3 protein: CRLDPLAYPYEQYF.

The chain is built from TRBV28 and TRBJ2-5; no DNA is available, so the TRBD1 call from TCRdb remains unchecked. Germline V gene sequence: CDR1 MDHEN, CDR2 SYDVKM. The CDR3 sequence is 16 residues long. CDR3 residues: CASSFPGAGSQETQYF.

CDR3 residues: CASSLAPYPGNQPQHF. The chain uses TRBV5-5 and TRBJ1-5; TCRdb names TRBD1, which stays unverified in the absence of DNA. This CDR3 contains 16 residues. Germline loops: CDR1 SGHKS, CDR2 YYEKEE (reference sequence).

This chain links TRBV18 with TRBJ2-7. The CDR3 is 15 residues long. Germline V gene lookup returns CDR1 KGHSH and CDR2 LQKENI. The chain's CDR3 is CASSPPEASSYEQYF.

The gene calls are TRBV11-1 and TRBJ2-2; TCRdb outputs TRBD2, but without DNA this stays unchecked. CDR3 length: 19 amino acids. Germline assignment: CDR1 SGHAT and CDR2 FQDESV (reference sequence). The CDR3: CASSSWTSGRSLSTGELFF. The complete variable domain, with remaining parts taken from reference TRBV11-1 and TRBJ2-2, reads EAEVAQSPRYKITEKSQAVAFWCDPISGHATLYWYRQILGQGPELLVQFQDESVVDDSQLPKDRFSAERLKGVDSTLKIQPAELGDSAMYLCASSSWTSGRSLSTGELFFGEGSRLTVL.

This rearrangement joins TRBV9 to TRBJ2-6; TCRdb's D gene call, TRBD1, goes unchecked for lack of DNA. This CDR3 has 18 residues. Germline CDR1 SGDLS, CDR2 YYNGEE. The CDR3 region is CASSVAGTVISGANVLTF.

V usage is TRBV4-2 and J usage is TRBJ2-1; the TCRdb call, TRBD2, lacks DNA for checking. CDR1 and CDR2 from the germline V gene are LGHNA and YNFKEQ. The CDR3 contains 20 residues. The CDR3 here is CASSGGTSGRALSSYNEQFF.